One sample yielded the 11 T cell receptor beta chains listed below, sequenced in a study of T cells in Graves' hyperthyroidism and ophthalmopathy. RNA transcripts yielded amplified TCR beta CDR3 regions. The HTBI primer set served for first-round RT-PCR of the TCR CDR3. TCRdb fed the multiplex PCR reads into MiXCR, producing one record per CDR3 protein. Among over 500,000 distinct CDR3 sequences listed, over 15% were seen once. The sample consisted of blood. Source of these receptors: a woman aged 18-29 years with Graves' ophthalmopathy.

This clonotype has a handful of counts. The chain couples TRBV5-4 to TRBJ2-7, with TRBD1 as a possible D gene (5 bases). This CDR3 comprises 15 residues. The V end was cut by 5 bases, the J end by 6 bases, with 21 bases between. Germline CDR1 reads SGHNT; CDR2 reads YYREEE (reference sequence). The CDR3 sequence: CASRTAGPGLAEQYF. In DNA, the CDR3 is TGTGCCAGCAGAACAGCAGGGCCCGGGTTAGCCGAGCAGTACTTC.

The rearrangement uses TRBV20-1 and TRBJ2-7; D gene uncertain. Germline-derived CDR1 and CDR2 are DFQATT and SNEGSKA (reference sequence). The CDR3 is 10 residues long. Trimming took off 8 bases at V and 4 bases at J, with 9 bases between the two ends. The CDR3 coding sequence is TGCAGTACCTCTAATTACGAGCAGTACTTC. Translation gives CSTSNYEQYF.

Comments on this clonotype: One base away lies a much larger clone, so this may be a sequencing read error. The chain recombines TRBV7-2 with TRBJ1-1; D is possibly TRBD1 (5 bases). This CDR3 contains 14 residues. CDR1 SGHTA and CDR2 FQGNSA come from the germline V gene. The DNA of the CDR3 is TGTGCCAGCGCGGGGCGGGGGACCAACACTGAAACTTTCTTT. It codes for CASAGRGTNTETFF.

This clonotype was observed a few times. The J gene is TRBJ1-6, the V gene TRBV5-5, with 8 bases lining up with TRBD1. This CDR3 is 16 amino acids long. Germline loops: CDR1 SGHKS, CDR2 YYEKEE (reference sequence). The V gene end was trimmed by 4 bases and the J gene end by 9 bases; junction bases not matched to a gene: 12. Here the CDR3 DNA reads TGTGCCAGCAGCCTTCAGGGGGCCGACGTAGGTTCACCCCTCCACTTT. This sequence encodes CASSLQGADVGSPLHF.

This clonotype was detected only a few times. The chain links TRBV30 to TRBJ2-4; 8 nucleotides agree with TRBD1. Germline CDR1 GTSNPN, CDR2 SVGIG (reference sequence). The CDR3 is 13 amino acids. The trim removed 3 bases at V and 6 bases at J, leaving 4 bases unmatched. The CDR3 nucleotides are TGTGCCTGGAGCAAGGACAGGGTAAACATTCAGTACTTC. The encoded protein is CAWSKDRVNIQYF.

This clonotype was seen only a few times. The CDR3 loop is CATSRDHRTAETQYF. The DNA of the CDR3 is TGTGCCACCAGCAGAGATCACCGGACAGCGGAGACCCAGTACTTC. The V call is TRBV15, the J call TRBJ2-5; D is perhaps TRBD1 (6 bases). The V gene lost 0 bases and the J gene lost 5 bases, with 13 bases spanning the gap. Germline V gene sequence: CDR1 LNHNV, CDR2 YYDKDF (reference sequence). The CDR3 extends over 15 amino acids. The full variable domain, with the rest looked up from reference TRBV15 and TRBJ2-5, is DAMVIQNPRYQVTQFGKPVTLSCSQTLNHNVMYWYQQKSSQAPKLLFHYYDKDFNNEADTPDNFQSRRPNTSFCFLDIRSPGLGDTAMYLCATSRDHRTAETQYFGPGTRLLVL.

This sequence joins TRBV4-2 and TRBJ1-1; TRBD1 aligns across 8 bases. The length of the CDR3 is 16 residues. Trimming at V came to 4 bases and at J to 5 bases, leaving 12 bases not matched to a gene. The germline V gene encodes CDR1 LGHNA and CDR2 YNFKEQ. CDR3 loop: CASSRTLQGGKTEAFF. The CDR3 coding sequence is TGTGCCAGCAGCCGGACCTTACAGGGGGGTAAGACTGAAGCTTTCTTT.

This clonotype has a count of ten or more. The chain carries TRBV3-1 and TRBJ2-3; 10 bases agree with TRBD2. CDR1 LGHDT and CDR2 YNNKEL come from the germline V gene (reference sequence). This CDR3 comprises 17 residues. V shed 3 bases, J shed 4 bases, and the junction held 10 bases outside the gene matches. DNA of the CDR3: TGTGCCAGCAGCCACCAACCCGGCCTAGCGGGGGCAGATACGCAGTATTTT. It yields the protein CASSHQPGLAGADTQYF.

In its sample, this clonotype was seen many times. The CDR3 sequence is CAWNRRFMAQRDNEQFF. For the CDR3, the DNA is TGTGCCTGGAATAGACGGTTTATGGCCCAACGGGACAATGAGCAGTTCTTC. The V call is TRBV30, the J call TRBJ2-1; no clear D gene. CDR1 and CDR2 from the germline V gene are GTSNPN and SVGIG (reference sequence). V lost 4 bases to trimming and J lost 5 bases, with 24 bases between them. The CDR3 is 17 residues long.

This clonotype showed up many times. The rearrangement joins TRBV7-2 to TRBJ2-7, with a weak D call TRBD1 (6 bases). The CDR3 loop spans 15 amino acids. CDR1 is SGHTA and CDR2 is FQGNSA in the germline V gene. Trimming removed 5 bases from V and 1 base from J, with 15 bases in between. DNA for the CDR3: TGTGCCAGCAGCCCACAGGGCTCCCCTTCCTACGAGCAGTACTTC. It codes for CASSPQGSPSYEQYF.

This clonotype was seen more than once but under ten times. The CDR3 loop reads CASSPGYRGYEQYF. For the CDR3, the DNA is TGTGCCAGCAGCCCAGGCTACCGGGGTTACGAGCAGTACTTC. This chain uses TRBV3-1 with TRBJ2-7; a weak D match, TRBD2 (5 bases). Germline lookup yields CDR1 LGHDT and CDR2 YNNKEL (reference sequence). V lost 4 bases to trimming and J lost 4 bases, with 14 bases between them. The CDR3 totals 14 residues.